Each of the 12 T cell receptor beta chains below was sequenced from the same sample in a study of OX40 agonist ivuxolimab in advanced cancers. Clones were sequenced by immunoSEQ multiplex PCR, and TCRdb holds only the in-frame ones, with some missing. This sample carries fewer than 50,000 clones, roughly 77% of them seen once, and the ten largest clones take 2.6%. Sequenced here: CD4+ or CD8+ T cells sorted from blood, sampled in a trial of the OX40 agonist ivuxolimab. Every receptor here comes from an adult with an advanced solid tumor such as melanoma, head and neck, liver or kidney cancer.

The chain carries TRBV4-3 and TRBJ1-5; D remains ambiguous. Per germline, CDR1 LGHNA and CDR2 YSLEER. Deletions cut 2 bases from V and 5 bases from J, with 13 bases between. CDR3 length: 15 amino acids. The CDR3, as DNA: TGCGCCAGCAGCCAATATCACGGTTCTGATCAGCCCCAGCATTTT. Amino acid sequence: CASSQYHGSDQPQHF.

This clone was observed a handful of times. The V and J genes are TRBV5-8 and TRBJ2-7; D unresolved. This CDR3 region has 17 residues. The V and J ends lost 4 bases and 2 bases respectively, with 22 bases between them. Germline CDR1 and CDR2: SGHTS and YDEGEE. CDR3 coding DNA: TGTGCCAGCAGCCGAACATCAATGGGGAAATGGGCCTACGAGCAGTACGTC. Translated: CASSRTSMGKWAYEQYV.

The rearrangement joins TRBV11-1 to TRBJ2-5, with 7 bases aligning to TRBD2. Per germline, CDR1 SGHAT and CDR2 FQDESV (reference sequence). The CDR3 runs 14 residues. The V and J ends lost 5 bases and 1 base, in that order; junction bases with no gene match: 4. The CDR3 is CASSLLAVQETQYF. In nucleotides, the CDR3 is TGTGCCAGCAGCCTTCTAGCGGTCCAAGAGACCCAGTACTTC.

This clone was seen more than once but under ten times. The CDR3 region is CASSPIPNTGELFF. The CDR3 nucleotides are TGCGCCAGCAGCCCTATACCGAACACCGGGGAGCTGTTTTTT. V usage is TRBV5-1 and J usage is TRBJ2-2; D gene ambiguous. CDR3 length equals 14 residues. V was trimmed by 4 bases and J by 0 bases, leaving 7 bases between them. Germline V CDR1 and CDR2: SGHRS, YFSETQ. The entire variable domain, with the rest obtained from reference TRBV5-1 and TRBJ2-2, is as follows: KAGVTQTPRYLIKTRGQQVTLSCSPISGHRSVSWYQQTPGQGLQFLFEYFSETQRNKGNFPGRFSGRQFSNSRSEMNVSTLELGDSALYLCASSPIPNTGELFFGEGSRLTVL.

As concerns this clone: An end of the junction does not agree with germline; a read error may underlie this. CDR3 region: CASNLPGKNTEAFF. In DNA, the CDR3 is TGTGCCAGCAACTTACCAGGGAAGAACACTGAAGCTTTCTTT. This chain uses TRBV11-2 with TRBJ1-1; D perhaps matches TRBD1 (5 bases). The CDR3 spans 14 residues. CDR1 is SGHAT and CDR2 is FQNNGV in the germline V gene. The complete variable domain, with remaining parts taken from reference TRBV11-2 and TRBJ1-1, reads EAGVAQSPRYKIIEKRQSVAFWCNPISGHATLYWYQQILGQGPKLLIQFQNNGVVDDSQLPKDRFSAERLKGVDSTLKIQPAKLEDSAVYLCASNLPGKNTEAFFGQGTRLTVV.

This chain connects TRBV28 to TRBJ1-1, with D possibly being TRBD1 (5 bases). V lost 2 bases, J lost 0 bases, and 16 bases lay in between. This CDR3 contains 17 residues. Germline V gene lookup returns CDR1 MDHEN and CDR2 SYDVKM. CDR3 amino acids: CASSLGAVWGMNTEAFF. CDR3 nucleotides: TGTGCCAGCAGTTTAGGGGCAGTGTGGGGCATGAACACTGAAGCTTTCTTT.

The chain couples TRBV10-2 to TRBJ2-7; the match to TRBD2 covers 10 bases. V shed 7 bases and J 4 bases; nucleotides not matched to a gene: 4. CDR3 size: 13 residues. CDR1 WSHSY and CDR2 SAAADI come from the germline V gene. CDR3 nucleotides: TGCGCCAGCACTAGCGGGAGCAAGTACGAGCAGTACTTC. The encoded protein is CASTSGSKYEQYF.

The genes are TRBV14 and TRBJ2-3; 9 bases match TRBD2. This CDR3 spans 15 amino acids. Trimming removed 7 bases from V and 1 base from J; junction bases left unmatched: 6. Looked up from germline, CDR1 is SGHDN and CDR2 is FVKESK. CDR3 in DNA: TGTGCCAGCACCCCGGTAGCGGGGGGCACAGATACGCAGTATTTT. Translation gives CASTPVAGGTDTQYF.

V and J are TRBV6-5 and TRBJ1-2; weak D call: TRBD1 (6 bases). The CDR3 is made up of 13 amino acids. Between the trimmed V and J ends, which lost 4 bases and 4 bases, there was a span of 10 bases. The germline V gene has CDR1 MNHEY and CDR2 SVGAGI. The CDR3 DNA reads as TGTGCCAGCAGTTGGGGGGGCGGCTATGGCTACACCTTC. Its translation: CASSWGGGYGYTF.

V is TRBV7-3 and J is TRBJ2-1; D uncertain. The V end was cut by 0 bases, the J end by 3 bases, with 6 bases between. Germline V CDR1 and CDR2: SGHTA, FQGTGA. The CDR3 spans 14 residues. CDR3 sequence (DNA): TGTGCCAGCAGCTTAACACTTCTCTACAATGAGCAGTTCTTC. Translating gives CASSLTLLYNEQFF.

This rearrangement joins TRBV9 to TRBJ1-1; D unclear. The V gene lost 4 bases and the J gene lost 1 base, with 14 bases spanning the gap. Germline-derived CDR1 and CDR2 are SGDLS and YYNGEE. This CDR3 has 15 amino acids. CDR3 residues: CASSTTGQKNTEAFF. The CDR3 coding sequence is TGTGCCAGCAGCACGACCGGGCAGAAGAACACTGAAGCTTTCTTT.

The CDR3 DNA reads as TGCGCCAGCAGCCAAGATGCGGCTCTCTCCTACGAGCAGTACTTC. Its translation is CASSQDAALSYEQYF. The rearrangement links TRBV4-3 to TRBJ2-7; D call uncertain. The V gene lost 0 bases and the J gene lost 0 bases, with 9 bases spanning the gap. From germline, CDR1 is LGHNA and CDR2 YSLEER. The CDR3 contains 15 residues.